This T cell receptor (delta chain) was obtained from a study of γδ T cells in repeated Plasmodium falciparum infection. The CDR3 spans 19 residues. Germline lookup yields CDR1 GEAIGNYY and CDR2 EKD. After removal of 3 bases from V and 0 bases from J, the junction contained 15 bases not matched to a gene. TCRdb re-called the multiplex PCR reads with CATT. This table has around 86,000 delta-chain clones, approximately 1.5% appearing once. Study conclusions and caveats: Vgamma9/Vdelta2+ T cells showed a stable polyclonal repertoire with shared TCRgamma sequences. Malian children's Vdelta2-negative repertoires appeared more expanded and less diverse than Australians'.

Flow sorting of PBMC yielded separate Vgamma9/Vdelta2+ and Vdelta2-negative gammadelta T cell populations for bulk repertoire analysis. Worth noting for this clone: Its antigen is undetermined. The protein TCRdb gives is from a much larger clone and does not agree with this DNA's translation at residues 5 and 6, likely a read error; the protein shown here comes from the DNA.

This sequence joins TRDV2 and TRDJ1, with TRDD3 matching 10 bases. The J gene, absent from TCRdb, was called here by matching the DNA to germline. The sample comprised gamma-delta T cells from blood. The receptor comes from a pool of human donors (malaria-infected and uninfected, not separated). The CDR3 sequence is CACDPIPGTGGSNTDKLIF. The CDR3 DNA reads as TGTGCCTGTGACCCAATACCCGGTACTGGGGGATCCAACACCGATAAACTCATCTTT.